This TCR beta chain stems from a study of CXCR3-negative and CXCR3-positive naive CD8 T cells. Regarding this clonotype: Its antigen is unidentified.

5' RACE with UMI labels generated the TRB cDNA libraries. TCRdb reanalyzed the 5' RACE reads, giving one entry per CDR3 protein sequence and no DNA. The table lists some 130,000 distinct CDR3 sequences. Findings and caveats of the study: More hydrophobic TRB CDR3s were found in CXCR3-positive naive cells than in CXCR3-negative naive cells.

Naive CD8+ T lymphocytes were specified as CD45RO-CCR7+CD27+CD95-. This CDR3 spans 11 amino acids. The receptor comes from a human donor in good health. Some clones in this sample may be carry-over from other donors' samples. The rearrangement uses TRBV21-1 and TRBJ1-1. TRBV21-1 is recorded as a pseudogene. The sample was naive CXCR3+ CD8+ T cells from blood. Subset denoted: CD45RO-CCR7+CD27+CD95- naive CD8+ T cells expressing CXCR3 (TNR3+). The CDR3 protein is CASIEAVEAFF.